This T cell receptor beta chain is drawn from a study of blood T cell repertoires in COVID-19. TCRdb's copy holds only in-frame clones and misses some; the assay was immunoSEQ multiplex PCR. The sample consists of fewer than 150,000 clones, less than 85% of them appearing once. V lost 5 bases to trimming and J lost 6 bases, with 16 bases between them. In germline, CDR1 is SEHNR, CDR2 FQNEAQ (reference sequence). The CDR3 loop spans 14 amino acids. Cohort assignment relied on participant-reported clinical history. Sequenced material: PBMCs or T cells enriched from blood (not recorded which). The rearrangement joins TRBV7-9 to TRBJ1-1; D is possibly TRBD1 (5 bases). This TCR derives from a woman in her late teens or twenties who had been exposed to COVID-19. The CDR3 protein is CASSTGTIRAEAFF. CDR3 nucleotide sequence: TGTGCCAGCAGCACCGGGACTATAAGGGCTGAAGCTTTCTTT.